These T cell receptor beta chains were read from a single sample in a study of CXCR3-negative and CXCR3-positive naive CD8 T cells. From its re-call of the 5' RACE reads, TCRdb lists each CDR3 protein once, without DNA. This table lists about 98,000 distinct CDR3 sequences. Sequencing was carried out using naive CXCR3+ CD8+ T cells from blood. The receptors come from a human donor in good health. Some clones in this sample may be carry-over from other donors' samples. CDR3s include the opening cysteine and the closing phenylalanine or tryptophan.

v_gene	j_gene	CDR3aa
TRBV28	TRBJ1-1	CASRPTGGMASASEAFF
TRBV28	TRBJ2-2	CASSPRTENTGELFF
TRBV11-3	TRBJ2-7	CASSLDGLADYEQYF
TRBV7-8	TRBJ2-1	CASSFRGTVYNEQFF
TRBV7-8	TRBJ1-3	CASSLWGAGNTIYF
TRBV7-8	TRBJ1-1	CASSDRVNTEAFF
TRBV7-2	TRBJ2-5	CASSPSLAILSQETQYF
TRBV28	TRBJ2-7	CASTLSAGTVYEQYF
TRBV19	TRBJ2-1	CASSRTSGDFSYNEQFF
TRBV18	TRBJ1-4	CASSTDRDVNEKLFF
TRBV2	TRBJ2-1	CASKWLAGGSYNEQFF
TRBV9	TRBJ2-1	CASSVGLVARGSSYNEQFF
TRBV28	TRBJ1-1	CASSATRGGTEAFF
TRBV29-1	TRBJ2-7	CSVENRGYEQYF
TRBV5-1	TRBJ2-3	CASSLLAGAYTDTQYF
TRBV7-9	TRBJ1-1	CASSLGFAEAFF
TRBV29-1	TRBJ2-1	CSATPRRDEQFF
TRBV7-6	TRBJ2-1	CASSLYGDSGANEQFF
TRBV6-5	TRBJ2-2	CASSYYRGTRELFF
TRBV7-6	TRBJ2-5	CASSLIGGTSGGVLETQYF
TRBV7-7	TRBJ2-6	CASSLAPPEYSGANVLTF
TRBV6-5	TRBJ1-6	CASRGTGTGWSPLHF
TRBV6-2/TRBV6-3	TRBJ2-3	CASSYGIADTQYF
TRBV12-3/TRBV12-4	TRBJ2-5	CASSSHPGLAGKETQYF
TRBV7-2	TRBJ2-1	CASSHRGGAWDEQFF
TRBV27	TRBJ2-7	CASSFQGITYEQYF
TRBV7-3	TRBJ2-1	CASSLGGRDEQFF
TRBV29-1	TRBJ1-5	CSVELAGGINQPQHF
TRBV12-5	TRBJ2-6	CASGYQIKLTGDSGANVLTF
TRBV10-3	TRBJ2-1	CAISNGTAVYNEQFF
TRBV4-2	TRBJ1-1	CASSAGGAAMNTEAFF
TRBV7-9	TRBJ1-2	CASSGGGQEGYTF
TRBV6-5	TRBJ2-1	CASSSVGSSYNEQFF
TRBV7-6	TRBJ2-7	CASSAGTGNEQYF
TRBV12-3/TRBV12-4	TRBJ2-7	CASSLAWRPFRTYEQYF
TRBV20-1	TRBJ2-1	CSDYLSSYNEQFF
TRBV9	TRBJ2-1	CASSVGSRQGVSYNEQFF
TRBV29-1	TRBJ2-5	CSVEDRERGEETQYF
TRBV28	TRBJ2-7	CASSLGTGEASYEQYF
TRBV5-1	TRBJ2-1	CASSSDTLAGSYNEQFF
TRBV10-2	TRBJ1-1	CASSEFTVGGNTEAFF
TRBV7-9	TRBJ2-2	CASSSLGLPAPNTGELFF
TRBV20-1	TRBJ2-5	CSAPRERGGRETQYF
TRBV7-9	TRBJ2-2	CASRAGLAPGGNTGELFF
TRBV18	TRBJ2-2	CASSPPATGSAGELFF